This paragraph covers one T cell receptor (beta chain) sequence. Antigen unknown. This sample is drawn from a study of T cell responses to AZD1222 COVID-19 vaccine. Findings of the study overall: Spike-specific TCR breadth and depth went up after people got two AZD1222 doses. Most donors were white British and more were female, and clonal diversity was possibly underestimated.

The germline V gene has CDR1 LNHDA and CDR2 SQIVND (reference sequence). The CDR3 length is 15 residues. V trimming: 6 bases; J trimming: 4 bases; junction bases outside the gene matches: 3. Repertoires were generated with immunoSEQ multiplex PCR, while TCRdb's copy carries only in-frame clones and drops some. The table has 100,000 or so clones, around 87% seen once. The sequencing here drew on peripheral blood, taken 28 days after the second AZD1222 dose. The sequence was obtained from an adult who received the AZD1222 COVID-19 vaccine. The chain recombines TRBV19 with TRBJ2-2; 12 bases map to TRBD1. The CDR3 region is CASSRDRGLTGELFF. CDR3 nucleotide sequence: TGTGCCAGTAGCCGGGACAGGGGGCTCACCGGGGAGCTGTTTTTT.